One sample yielded the 16 T cell receptor beta chains listed below, sequenced in a study of blood T cell repertoires in COVID-19. Profiling relied on immunoSEQ multiplex PCR, and the TCRdb table lists in-frame clones only, not all of them. The data show 95,000 to 110,000 clones, about four fifths seen once. Sequencing was carried out using peripheral blood. Receptors originate from a human donor in a cohort sampled during active COVID-19.

Written as DNA, the CDR3 is TGCGCCAGCAGCGAGGGGACAGGGTCATACGAGCAGTACGTC. Residues: CASSEGTGSYEQYV. V usage is TRBV5-1 and J usage is TRBJ2-7; 9 bases agree with TRBD1. Germline CDR1 is SGHRS and CDR2 is YFSETQ. The CDR3 is 14 amino acids. The junction had 6 bases not matched to a gene; V was cut back by 4 bases and J by 4 bases.

J is TRBJ2-1 and V is TRBV27; possible D gene TRBD2, 6 bases. This CDR3 spans 16 amino acids. CDR1 MNHEY and CDR2 SMNVEV come from the germline V gene (reference sequence). The V gene lost 7 bases and the J gene lost 0 bases, with 16 bases spanning the gap. The CDR3, as DNA: TGTGCCAGCAACCCCGTTGGGGGGAGCTCCTACAATGAGCAGTTCTTC. Amino acids: CASNPVGGSSYNEQFF.

This rearrangement joins TRBV18 to TRBJ2-7, with D unresolved. This CDR3 spans 15 amino acids. Trimming took 0 bases from V and 2 from J, leaving 11 bases between them. Germline loops: CDR1 KGHSH, CDR2 LQKENI. CDR3 sequence reads: CASSPPMQAPYEQYF. DNA of the CDR3: TGTGCCAGCTCACCACCGATGCAGGCACCCTACGAGCAGTACTTC.

The gene calls are TRBV14 and TRBJ2-2, with D possibly TRBD1 on 7 matching bases. The germline gives CDR1 SGHDN, CDR2 FVKESK. There are 17 residues in the CDR3. The V and J ends lost 0 bases and 5 bases respectively, with 16 bases between them. The CDR3 loop reads CASSQDRWPGGTGELFF. DNA for the CDR3: TGTGCCAGCAGCCAAGATCGGTGGCCAGGGGGGACCGGGGAGCTGTTTTTT.

The chain combines TRBV6-6 with TRBJ1-4, with TRBD1 matching 11 bases. CDR3 size: 16 residues. Germline V gives CDR1 MNHNY, CDR2 SVGAGI (reference sequence). J gave up 6 bases and V 4 bases, and 7 bases lay outside the gene matches. In DNA form, the CDR3 reads TGTGCCAGCAGTTCTCGGGGACAGGGGGTTGATGAAAAACTGTTTTTT. It codes for CASSSRGQGVDEKLFF.

This chain links TRBV5-5 with TRBJ1-2, with 8 positions matching TRBD1. With V trimmed by 0 bases and J by 7 bases, 11 bases remained unmatched. CDR3 length: 16 amino acids. Germline CDR1 reads SGHKS; CDR2 reads YYEKEE (reference sequence). CDR3 region: CASSLGRAQGAGGYTF. CDR3 bases: TGTGCCAGCAGCTTGGGCCGAGCGCAGGGGGCGGGTGGCTACACCTTC.

The chain has TRBV7-9 and TRBJ1-2; no reliable D call. Germline CDR1 reads SEHNR; CDR2 reads FQNEAQ (reference sequence). V lost 2 bases and J lost 4, with 5 bases in between. The CDR3 length is 12 residues. The CDR3 sequence: CASSLSIYGYTF. The CDR3 bases are TGTGCCAGCAGCTTATCTATCTATGGCTACACCTTC.

The CDR3 DNA reads as TGTGCCAGCTGCTCGGGGGGGCTAAGATACAATGAGCAGTTCTTC. Translating it yields CASCSGGLRYNEQFF. V and J are TRBV2 and TRBJ2-1, with 8 bases identical to TRBD2. This CDR3 has 15 residues. Germline CDR1 is SNHLY and CDR2 is FYNNEI. V was pared by 8 bases and J by 4 bases, with 10 bases of the junction left unmatched.

The chain is built from TRBV6-5 and TRBJ1-3, with D perhaps matching TRBD1 (6 bases). The CDR3 totals 12 residues. Germline V gene data show CDR1 as MNHEY and CDR2 as SVGAGI. Trimming pared 5 bases from V and 8 bases from J, leaving 10 bases between. The CDR3 sequence is CASSPDSDTIYF. CDR3 bases: TGTGCCAGCAGTCCGGACAGTGACACCATATATTTT.

This clone was seen just once. The chain carries TRBV10-3 and TRBJ2-2; tentatively, D is TRBD2 (6 bases). CDR1 ENHRY and CDR2 SYGVKD come from the germline V gene. The CDR3 covers 17 residues. Trimming removed 4 bases at V and 7 bases at J, with 22 bases between. CDR3 sequence (DNA): TGTGCCATCAGTGCAGGAGGAGGGGTCGGATCCCACGGGGAGCTGTTTTTT. Its protein is CAISAGGGVGSHGELFF.

This clone was picked up a small number of times. V and J are TRBV19 and TRBJ2-7; TRBD2 aligns across 9 bases. The CDR3 has 13 residues. The V and J ends lost 6 bases and 2 bases, in that order; junction bases with no gene match: 2. Looked up from germline, CDR1 is LNHDA and CDR2 is SQIVND (reference sequence). This CDR3 reads CASSLAGTYEQYF. CDR3 sequence (DNA): TGTGCCAGTAGCCTAGCGGGAACCTACGAGCAGTACTTC.

The chain carries TRBV5-1 and TRBJ2-3; 8 bases agree with TRBD2. This CDR3 contains 17 residues. After removal of 0 bases from V and 4 bases from J, the junction contained 10 bases not matched to a gene. Germline values: CDR1 SGHRS, CDR2 YFSETQ. CDR3 protein: CASSLAGSGRRSDTQYF. The CDR3, as DNA: TGCGCCAGCAGCTTGGCCGGGAGCGGGAGAAGGTCAGATACGCAGTATTTT.

CDR3 region: CASRLRDRGNYEQYF. For the CDR3, the DNA is TGTGCCAGCAGACTTAGGGACAGGGGAAACTACGAGCAGTACTTC. The chain links TRBV6-5 to TRBJ2-7, with 10 bases aligning to TRBD1. The junction had 8 bases not matched to a gene; V was cut back by 6 bases and J by 3 bases. The V gene's germline CDR1 is MNHEY and CDR2 SVGAGI. The CDR3 is 15 residues long.

This clone was seen only a few times. Other DNA sequences in this specimen translate into the identical CDR3. This chain uses TRBV27 with TRBJ1-2, with D maybe TRBD1 (5 bases). Germline V gene data show CDR1 as MNHEY and CDR2 as SMNVEV (reference sequence). The V and J ends lost 3 bases and 4 bases respectively, with 9 bases between them. The CDR3 has 13 amino acids. The CDR3 DNA reads as TGTGCCAGCAGTTTGGGAACAGGCTATGGCTACACCTTC. Translating gives CASSLGTGYGYTF.

In its sample, this clone was seen once. This sequence joins TRBV5-1 and TRBJ2-5; D is undetermined. This CDR3 region has 12 residues. Germline V lookup: CDR1 SGHRS, CDR2 YFSETQ. Trimming took off 0 bases at V and 5 bases at J, with 5 bases between the two ends. In nucleotides, the CDR3 is TGCGCCAGCAGCTTGGTCGGGGAGACCCAGTACTTC. This codes for CASSLVGETQYF.

The V gene is TRBV10-1, the J gene TRBJ2-7; unclear D gene. The V gene lost 5 bases and the J gene lost 4 bases, with 9 bases spanning the gap. The CDR3 totals 12 residues. Per germline, CDR1 WNHNN and CDR2 SYGVQD (reference sequence). The CDR3 nucleotides are TGCGCCAGCAGTAACTATTCTTACGAGCAGTACTTC. Translation gives CASSNYSYEQYF.